This T cell receptor beta chain is from a study of control samples from healthy donors and cancer patients (dated by TCRdb to 2018 to 2020). To note about this clone: Its antigen is currently not known. No base-level quality is on record; no much larger clone is a single base apart.

Reading the germline V gene (reference sequence) gives CDR1 LNHDA and CDR2 SQIVND. At the junction V is shortened by 6 bases and J by 1 base; bases outside the gene matches: 2. The CDR3 goes from the cysteine to the phenylalanine over 13 residues. Of all the DNA, just the CDR3 is kept, 39 bases in frame from base 1. Receptor amplification or capture employed the immunoSEQ multiplex PCR assay. TCRdb stores this immuneACCESS table with in-frame sequences only. Part of the clones is absent; in the studies checked, under half of the shortfall reflects unresolved V genes, and no reason is known for the rest. The sample table contains some 90,000 clones; only one count was recorded for 70% to 90% of them. The ten top clones hold roughly 1.3% of the sample.

The sample comprised blood. The source of this sequence is a woman aged 45-65 years in good health. The sequence links TRBV19 to TRBJ2-5; 7 junctional bases match TRBD1. The nucleotide sequence reads as follows: TGTGCCAGTAGCACAGGGGTCCAAGAGACCCAGTACTTC. Its product reads: CASSTGVQETQYF. The full variable domain, completed from the reference TRBV19 and TRBJ2-5 proteins outside the CDR3, reads DGGITQSPKYLFRKEGQNVTLSCEQNLNHDAMYWYRQDPGQGLRLIYYSQIVNDFQKGDIAEGYSVSREKKESFPLTVTSAQKNPTAFYLCASSTGVQETQYFGPGTRLLVL.